The 25 T cell receptor beta chains reported below all come from one sample, sequenced in a study of neurological immune-mediated disorders (dated 2019 in TCRdb). Library preparation was by 5' RACE. The sequencer was an Illumina HiSeq 2500. The public reads were run again by TCRdb, first through fastp at Q25 and then through MiXCR, and only productive beta chains were kept. Rows with one shared CDR3 protein collapse into an entry with the most common genes and DNA. For this sample there are fewer than 90,000 distinct CDR3 sequences; approximately 10% appear just once. The ten largest clonotypes hold about 1.8% of the sample. Sample: PBMCs. These receptor sequences come from a man between 40 and 49 years old in good health.

This clonotype was seen repeatedly, ten times or more. The chain joins TRBV11-2 to TRBJ1-5, with D unclear. The length of the CDR3 is 12 residues. CDR1 is SGHAT and CDR2 is FQNNGV in the germline V gene. Trimming cost V 4 bases and J 4 bases, with 5 bases left between them. CDR3 sequence reads: CASSSLNQPQHF. The CDR3 coding sequence is TGTGCCAGCAGCTCCCTTAATCAGCCCCAGCATTTT.

In this sample, this clonotype turned up many times. The J gene is TRBJ2-2, the V gene TRBV15; D is perhaps TRBD2 (5 bases). The CDR3 contains 15 residues. CDR1 is LNHNV, CDR2 YYDKDF, per germline (reference sequence). Trimming cost V 4 bases and J 6 bases, with 15 bases left between them. The chain's CDR3 is CATSTSDSSAGELFF. Here the CDR3 DNA reads TGTGCCACCAGCACCTCGGACTCCAGCGCCGGGGAGCTGTTTTTT.

The chain couples TRBV6-1 to TRBJ2-1, with D possibly being TRBD1 (6 bases). Germline V gene lookup returns CDR1 MNHNS and CDR2 SASEGT. This CDR3 region has 14 residues. V was trimmed by 7 bases and J by 5 bases, leaving 15 bases between them. CDR3 DNA: TGTGCCAGCACAAAAGACAGGTCAGACAATGAGCAGTTCTTC. Amino acids: CASTKDRSDNEQFF.

This clonotype was seen repeatedly, ten times or more. The chain couples TRBV29-1 to TRBJ2-7, with a possible D match to TRBD2 (5 bases). CDR1 is SQVTM and CDR2 is ANQGSEA in the germline V gene. The CDR3 consists of 13 residues. Trimming left V 4 bases short and J 0 bases short, with 10 bases between. The CDR3 loop is CSVVGRTSYEQYF. In nucleotides, the CDR3 is TGCAGCGTTGTAGGGAGAACCTCCTACGAGCAGTACTTC.

The chain is built from TRBV6-1 and TRBJ1-3; D is uncertain. This CDR3 is 15 amino acids long. V was shortened by 8 bases and J by 0 bases, with 14 bases between the two germline ends. Germline V CDR1 and CDR2: MNHNS, SASEGT. Here the CDR3 reads CASGNPGPSGNTIYF. CDR3 bases: TGTGCCAGCGGAAACCCCGGGCCCTCTGGAAACACCATATATTTT.

This clonotype was recorded at least ten times. The chain carries TRBV25-1 and TRBJ1-2; D is uncertain. Trimming removed 4 bases from V and 5 bases from J, with 11 bases in between. CDR3 size: 13 residues. Germline V gene sequence: CDR1 MGHDK, CDR2 SYGVNS. The CDR3 DNA sequence: TGTGCCAGCAGTGCTGGGTCTGCGTATGGCTACACCTTC. It codes for CASSAGSAYGYTF.

This clonotype was counted many times. The CDR3 DNA follows: TGTGCCATCAGTCTCCAGGGGGAGACCCAGTACTTC. It is translated as CAISLQGETQYF. The chain is built from TRBV10-3 and TRBJ2-5; TRBD1 might be the D (6 bases). Germline V gene lookup returns CDR1 ENHRY and CDR2 SYGVKD. V gave up 5 bases and J gave up 5 bases, with 9 bases separating them. There are 12 residues in the CDR3.

Note on this clonotype: This clone may be a read error of a much larger clone one base away. V gene TRBV10-3 combines with J gene TRBJ1-5; D may be TRBD1 (5 bases). The V and J ends lost 2 bases and 10 bases respectively, with 15 bases between them. The CDR3 runs 14 residues. Germline CDR1 ENHRY, CDR2 SYGVKD. The CDR3 sequence: CAISEGRGNLPQHF. CDR3 nucleotides: TGTGCCATCAGTGAGGGGAGGGGAAATCTACCCCAGCATTTT.

This chain joins TRBV29-1 and TRBJ2-7; possible D gene TRBD2, 6 bases. This CDR3 spans 12 amino acids. In germline, CDR1 is SQVTM, CDR2 ANQGSEA. The CDR3 DNA is TGCGGCGGGGCAGACACTTACTTCGAGCAGTACTTC. Its translation is CGGADTYFEQYF.

Ten or more counts support this clonotype. The J gene is TRBJ2-1, the V gene TRBV7-9; tentative D call: TRBD2 (8 bases). The CDR3 spans 18 residues. V was trimmed by 3 bases and J by 8 bases, leaving 26 bases between them. CDR1 is SEHNR and CDR2 is FQNEAQ in the germline V gene (reference sequence). CDR3 nucleotide sequence: TGTGCCAGCAGCTTTAAGGGGGCTAGCGGGCCCCTAGGGTATGAGCAGTTCTTC. Its translation is CASSFKGASGPLGYEQFF. The whole variable domain, remainder taken from reference TRBV7-9 and TRBJ2-1, is DTGVSQNPRHKITKRGQNVTFRCDPISEHNRLYWYRQTLGQGPEFLTYFQNEAQLEKSRLLSDRFSAERPKGSFSTLEIQRTEQGDSAMYLCASSFKGASGPLGYEQFFGPGTRLTVL.

This clonotype was counted many times. The chain carries TRBV5-1 and TRBJ2-1; no clear D gene. The germline V gene has CDR1 SGHRS and CDR2 YFSETQ. V lost 0 bases and J 0 bases, leaving 13 bases between the germline ends. The CDR3 extends over 17 amino acids. The CDR3 bases are TGCGCCAGCAGCTTGGCTTTCCAGGCCCCCTCCTACAATGAGCAGTTCTTC. It is translated as CASSLAFQAPSYNEQFF.

This clonotype was seen many times. The gene calls are TRBV7-2 and TRBJ2-1, with 9 bases aligning to TRBD2. Germline trimming cut 1 base from V and 0 bases from J; bases unmatched to any gene: 1. CDR1 is SGHTA, CDR2 FQGNSA, per germline. The CDR3 runs to 16 residues. The CDR3: CASSLDSGGSYNEQFF. The CDR3 region has the DNA TGTGCCAGCAGCTTAGATAGCGGGGGCTCCTACAATGAGCAGTTCTTC.

This clonotype was recorded many times. This sequence joins TRBV2 and TRBJ2-5; unclear D gene. The CDR3 totals 14 residues. Germline lookup yields CDR1 SNHLY and CDR2 FYNNEI. Trimming removed 7 bases from V and 5 bases from J, with 17 bases in between. CDR3 sequence reads: CASTPRTRMETQYF. In DNA, the CDR3 is TGTGCCAGCACCCCTAGGACCAGGATGGAGACCCAGTACTTC.

This clonotype occurred many times. The chain has TRBV29-1 and TRBJ2-7, with TRBD2 identical over 7 bases. The CDR3 sequence is 13 residues long. Looked up from germline, CDR1 is SQVTM and CDR2 is ANQGSEA. V lost 7 bases and J lost 2; bases outside the gene matches: 8. The CDR3: CSAFGGETYEQYF. DNA for the CDR3: TGCAGCGCCTTTGGGGGGGAGACCTACGAGCAGTACTTC.

This clonotype was recorded at least ten times. The chain uses TRBV5-6 and TRBJ2-1, with 7 bases identical to TRBD1. V gave up 5 bases and J gave up 5 bases; unmatched junction bases: 16. The CDR3 totals 17 residues. Germline loops: CDR1 SGHDT, CDR2 YYEEEE. The DNA of the CDR3 is TGTGCCAGCAGTAAAGATGACAGGGCCCTTTGGGACAATGAGCAGTTCTTC. Translating gives CASSKDDRALWDNEQFF.

Only a few counts were recorded for this clonotype. CDR3 sequence reads: CSVEVLSQEAFF. The CDR3 DNA reads TGCAGCGTTGAAGTACTCTCGCAAGAAGCTTTCTTT. This sequence joins TRBV29-1 and TRBJ1-1; D unresolved. Trimming took 1 base from V and 8 from J, leaving 11 bases between them. Germline CDR1 reads SQVTM; CDR2 reads ANQGSEA. CDR3 length equals 12 residues.

In this sample, this clonotype turned up many times. The chain links TRBV29-1 to TRBJ2-7, with D possibly matching TRBD1 (6 bases). With 4 bases removed from V and 6 bases from J, the gap between germline ends came to 19 bases. Germline V lookup: CDR1 SQVTM, CDR2 ANQGSEA. This CDR3 has 14 residues. The CDR3 DNA is TGCAGCGTTGTCGGACCCTTCGTCAGGGGCGAGCAGTACTTC. As protein: CSVVGPFVRGEQYF.

The J gene is TRBJ2-1, the V gene TRBV7-6; D might be TRBD1 or TRBD2, each matching 7 bases. The CDR3 sequence is 15 residues long. Germline CDR1 SGHVS, CDR2 FNYEAQ. Deletions cut 3 bases from V and 7 bases from J, with 16 bases between. The DNA for the CDR3 is TGTGCCAGCAGCTTGGGACGCAGGGGGGGGAATGAGCAGTTCTTC. Residues: CASSLGRRGGNEQFF.

V usage is TRBV7-6 and J usage is TRBJ2-1; 14 bases are a match to TRBD2. CDR1 and CDR2 (germline): SGHVS, FNYEAQ. V lost 5 bases and J lost 5; bases outside the gene matches: 5. The CDR3 length is 16 residues. As DNA, the CDR3 is TGTGCCAGCAGCAAGACTAGCGGGAGGGCCGACAATGAGCAGTTCTTC. Residues: CASSKTSGRADNEQFF.

This clonotype was seen repeatedly, ten times or more. The chain has TRBV12-3 or TRBV12-4 and TRBJ2-7; 8 bases align to TRBD1. The CDR3 is 14 residues long. The junction had 11 bases not matched to a gene; V was cut back by 6 bases and J by 7 bases. DNA for the CDR3: TGTGCCAGCAGCCCGACAGGGGTGGTCTTGGAGCAGTACTTC. It is translated as CASSPTGVVLEQYF.

In this sample, this clonotype turned up many times. The DNA for the CDR3 is TGTGCCAGCAGCTTAACGGCGGGGGGGGCCTACAATGAGCAGTTCTTC. Translating gives CASSLTAGGAYNEQFF. This rearrangement joins TRBV7-3 to TRBJ2-1; 9 bases map to TRBD2. Germline values: CDR1 SGHTA, CDR2 FQGTGA. This CDR3 comprises 16 residues. Trimming removed 0 bases from V and 2 bases from J; junction bases left unmatched: 2.

This clonotype has at least ten counts. The chain links TRBV20-1 to TRBJ2-1, with D possibly matching TRBD1 (6 bases). V was pared by 6 bases and J by 9 bases, with 24 bases between. The CDR3 consists of 15 residues. Germline-derived CDR1 and CDR2 are DFQATT and SNEGSKA (reference sequence). The CDR3 sequence: CSAYWPRGLGGEQFF. CDR3 coding DNA: TGCAGTGCCTATTGGCCGAGAGGCCTAGGGGGTGAGCAGTTCTTC.

This clonotype was recorded at least ten times. The chain is built from TRBV12-3 or TRBV12-4 and TRBJ2-7; possibly TRBD2 for D (6 bases). Trimming removed 6 bases from V and 2 bases from J, with 11 bases in between. This CDR3 contains 13 residues. CDR3 coding DNA: TGTGCCAGCAGGGGGGGTGGCACCTACGAGCAGTACTTC. It is translated as CASRGGGTYEQYF.

This clonotype was seen repeatedly, ten times or more. The chain joins TRBV7-9 to TRBJ2-7, with 11 bases that match TRBD1. The CDR3 totals 14 residues. V was pared by 5 bases and J by 5 bases, with 5 bases of the junction left unmatched. Per germline, CDR1 SEHNR and CDR2 FQNEAQ (reference sequence). CDR3 coding DNA: TGTGCCAGCAGCGGGAGGACAGGGGGCGACGAGCAGTACTTC. Its translation: CASSGRTGGDEQYF.

The V and J genes are TRBV20-1 and TRBJ1-1, with 7 bases that match TRBD1. The CDR3 has 14 residues. Germline trimming cut 8 bases from V and 3 bases from J; bases unmatched to any gene: 12. Germline V gene lookup returns CDR1 DFQATT and CDR2 SNEGSKA (reference sequence). CDR3 nucleotides: TGCAGTCTAATACAGGGGCGGCGGGACACTGAAGCTTTCTTT. It translates to CSLIQGRRDTEAFF.